These T cell receptor beta chains were read from a single sample in a study of neurological immune-mediated disorders. One entry per CDR3 protein results from TCRdb running MiXCR on the 5' RACE reads. The sample shows under 80,000 distinct CDR3 sequences, approximately 4.6% of them seen only once. Sequencing was performed on PBMCs. The receptors were sampled from a woman aged 45-60 years with multiple sclerosis. CDR3s include the opening cysteine and the closing phenylalanine or tryptophan. D genes are given only for firm matches. Clone size is given for some rows only: seen once, a few or many times, or a class if the clone is expanded.

v_call,d_call,j_call,clone_size,cdr3_aa,cdr3_nt
TRBV20-1,TRBD1,TRBJ1-6,many,CSASERGRPPDSPLNF,TGCAGTGCTAGCGAGAGGGGGCGCCCCCCGGATTCACCCCTCAACTTT
TRBV3-1,-,TRBJ2-5,many,CASSQDSGQTQYF,TGTGCCAGCAGCCAAGATTCGGGCCAGACCCAGTACTTC
TRBV6-2/TRBV6-3,-,TRBJ2-3,few,CASSRRAGASDTQYF,TGTGCCAGCAGTCGACGGGCGGGGGCCTCAGATACGCAGTATTTT
TRBV29-1,TRBD2,TRBJ2-3,many,CSVEKLAGDTQYF,TGCAGCGTTGAAAAACTAGCGGGAGATACGCAGTATTTT
TRBV4-1,-,TRBJ1-5,-,CASSDLDQPQNF,TGCGCCAGCAGCGACCTGGATCAGCCCCAGAATTTT
TRBV11-2,-,TRBJ2-7,many,CASSPDSSYEQYF,TGTGCCAGCAGCCCAGACAGCTCCTACGAGCAGTACTTC
TRBV5-1,-,TRBJ2-3,few,CASSPQTDTQYF,TGCGCCAGCTCCCCCCAGACCGATACGCAGTATTTT
TRBV7-2,TRBD2,TRBJ2-5,many,CAAEAGAQETQYF,TGTGCCGCTGAAGCGGGGGCTCAAGAGACCCAGTACTTC
TRBV3-1,TRBD2,TRBJ2-3,many,CASSFERGGGTDTQYF,TGTGCCAGCAGCTTCGAACGGGGGGGCGGCACAGATACGCAGTATTTT
TRBV7-2,-,TRBJ1-1,few,CASSLGVHRKGTEAFF,TGTGCCAGCAGCTTAGGTGTTCATCGAAAGGGGACTGAAGCTTTCTTT
TRBV20-1,-,TRBJ2-7,many,CSASFSARLYEQYF,TGCAGTGCTAGTTTTTCGGCAAGACTCTACGAGCAGTACTTC
TRBV7-7,-,TRBJ2-2,many,CASSLEGSTGELFF,TGTGCTAGCAGCTTAGAGGGGTCAACCGGGGAGCTGTTTTTT
TRBV28,-,TRBJ2-1,many,CASSLVEANKEQFF,TGTGCCAGCAGTTTAGTGGAGGCAAATAAAGAGCAGTTCTTC
TRBV11-3,TRBD2,TRBJ2-3,many,CASSSSGVTQYF,TGTGCCAGCAGCAGCAGCGGGGTTACGCAGTATTTT
TRBV3-1,-,TRBJ2-3,many,CASSQEGHREQYF,TGTGCCAGCAGCCAAGAGGGGCATCGGGAGCAGTATTTT
TRBV6-5,-,TRBJ2-3,many,CASSYYGASTDTQYF,TGTGCCAGCAGTTACTACGGTGCGAGCACAGATACGCAGTATTTT
TRBV20-1,-,TRBJ1-1,many,CSARGAVQAFF,TGCAGTGCCCGAGGGGCAGTACAAGCTTTCTTT
TRBV7-9,TRBD1,TRBJ1-2,-,CASSFGTGITNYGYTF,TGTGCCAGCAGCTTTGGGACAGGAATAACTAACTATGGCTACACCTTC
TRBV7-2,TRBD1,TRBJ1-1,many,CASSLIASGGMNTEAFF,TGTGCCAGCAGCCTAATCGCTTCAGGGGGTATGAACACTGAAGCTTTCTTT
TRBV9,-,TRBJ2-7,many,CASSVGFSYEQYF,TGTGCCAGCAGCGTAGGGTTCTCCTACGAGCAGTACTTC
TRBV6-2/TRBV6-3,-,TRBJ1-2,many,CASSIGRDFYTF,TGTGCCAGCAGTATTGGACGGGATTTCTACACCTTC
TRBV2,TRBD1,TRBJ2-3,many,CASSLGQGASDTQYF,TGTGCCAGCAGTTTGGGACAGGGGGCCTCAGATACGCAGTATTTT
TRBV5-1,-,TRBJ2-1,-,CASSPPGTRYNEQFF,TGCGCCAGCAGCCCACCTGGCACCCGCTACAATGAGCAGTTCTTC
TRBV7-2,-,TRBJ1-6,few,CASGGSNNSPLNF,TGTGCTTCCGGAGGGTCCAATAATTCACCCCTCAACTTT
TRBV7-2,-,TRBJ1-5,many,CASSPQVREDQPQHF,TGTGCCAGCAGCCCACAGGTCAGGGAGGATCAGCCCCAGCATTTT
TRBV10-3,-,TRBJ2-3,many,CAISGSGDTQYF,TGTGCCATCAGTGGGTCGGGAGATACGCAGTATTTT
TRBV27,-,TRBJ2-1,many,CASSFSENNEQFF,TGTGCCAGCAGTTTTTCGGAGAACAATGAGCAGTTCTTC
TRBV29-1,-,TRBJ1-1,many,CSVALNTEAFF,TGCAGCGTCGCCCTTAACACTGAAGCTTTCTTT
TRBV9,-,TRBJ2-2,many,CASSVVPESGSGELFF,TGTGCCAGCAGCGTAGTGCCGGAATCAGGGTCCGGGGAGCTGTTTTTT
TRBV20-1,-,TRBJ1-1,many,CSAGGRAEAFF,TGCAGTGCTGGGGGTCGGGCTGAAGCTTTCTTT
TRBV5-5,-,TRBJ2-5,many,CASSPEGQEEETQYF,TGTGCCAGCAGCCCTGAGGGGCAAGAGGAAGAGACCCAGTACTTC
TRBV3-1,-,TRBJ2-1,many,CASSQSGGGVYNEQFF,TGTGCCAGCAGCCAAAGTGGAGGGGGGGTTTACAATGAGCAGTTCTTC
TRBV6-2/TRBV6-3,TRBD1,TRBJ2-1,few,CASSYSNSGGIAYNEQFF,TGTGCCAGCAGTTACTCAAATTCAGGGGGAATCGCCTACAATGAGCAGTTCTTC
TRBV6-2/TRBV6-3,-,TRBJ2-1,many,CASSSGVVSDEQFF,TGTGCCAGCAGTTCAGGGGTCGTTAGCGATGAGCAGTTCTTC
TRBV6-6,TRBD1,TRBJ2-2,many,CASGRQGAALTGELFF,TGTGCCAGCGGAAGACAGGGGGCGGCTCTCACCGGGGAGCTGTTTTTT
TRBV12-3/TRBV12-4,-,TRBJ2-5,many,CASSFGGAETQYF,TGTGCCAGCAGTTTTGGGGGTGCGGAGACCCAGTACTTC
TRBV10-3,-,TRBJ1-6,few,CAISSMDSPLHF,TGTGCCATCAGTTCAATGGATTCACCCCTCCACTTT
TRBV7-3,TRBD1,TRBJ1-1,many,CASSYGQGGEAFF,TGTGCCAGCAGCTACGGACAGGGCGGTGAAGCTTTCTTT
TRBV4-2,TRBD1,TRBJ2-5,many,CASSQDRGTGVETQYF,TGTGCCAGCAGCCAAGATAGGGGGACAGGGGTGGAGACCCAGTACTTC
TRBV18,-,TRBJ1-6,few,CASSPTGNNSPLHF,TGTGCCAGCTCTCCAACAGGGAACAATTCACCCCTCCACTTT
TRBV20-1,-,TRBJ2-1,-,CSATLYNEQFF,TGCAGTGCCACCCTCTACAATGAGCAGTTCTTC
TRBV20-1,-,TRBJ2-3,few,CSARSGDGTDTQYF,TGCAGTGCTAGGTCGGGGGATGGCACAGATACGCAGTATTTT
TRBV20-1,-,TRBJ2-7,many,CSARDQEYEQYF,TGCAGTGCTAGAGATCAGGAATACGAGCAGTACTTC
TRBV7-2,TRBD1,TRBJ2-5,many,CASSLGQGALKTQYF,TGTGCCAGCAGCTTGGGACAGGGGGCCTTAAAGACCCAGTACTTC
TRBV5-1,TRBD2,TRBJ2-2,many,CASSPTSGSNTGELFF,TGCGCCAGCAGCCCCACTAGCGGATCGAACACCGGGGAGCTGTTTTTT
TRBV7-2,-,TRBJ2-1,few,CASSLTLYYNEQFF,TGTGCCAGCAGCTTAACACTCTATTACAATGAGCAGTTCTTC
TRBV7-2,-,TRBJ2-5,-,CASSLLGTSKETQYF,TGTGCCAGCAGCTTACTCGGGACTTCCAAAGAGACCCAGTACTTC
TRBV4-3,-,TRBJ2-3,many,CASSQRISDTQYF,TGCGCCAGCAGCCAACGTATCTCAGATACGCAGTATTTT
TRBV4-2,-,TRBJ1-5,-,CASSQGQGANGPQNF,TGTGCCAGCAGCCAGGGCCAGGGAGCCAATGGGCCCCAGAATTTT
TRBV7-8,-,TRBJ1-5,-,CASSLARGFNQPQNF,TGTGCCAGCAGCTTAGCCAGGGGATTCAATCAGCCCCAGAATTTT
TRBV4-1,-,TRBJ1-5,many,CASRNTGSNQPQHF,TGCGCCAGCAGAAACACAGGTAGCAATCAGCCCCAGCATTTT
TRBV7-9,-,TRBJ1-1,-,CASSLERQVEAFF,TGTGCCAGCAGCTTAGAGAGGCAGGTTGAAGCTTTCTTT
TRBV7-6,TRBD1,TRBJ2-1,many,CASRPTGHYNEQFF,TGTGCCAGCAGACCGACAGGGCACTACAATGAGCAGTTCTTC
TRBV6-2/TRBV6-3,-,TRBJ2-3,many,CASSSSKSFGRTDTQYF,TGTGCCAGCAGTTCGTCGAAATCCTTCGGACGCACAGATACGCAGTATTTT
TRBV7-2,TRBD1,TRBJ1-4,many,CASRRQGNAEKLFF,TGTGCCAGCAGACGACAGGGTAACGCGGAGAAACTGTTTTTT
TRBV5-5,-,TRBJ2-7,many,CASSPLSPFGAVDEQYF,TGTGCCAGCAGCCCCCTATCCCCCTTCGGAGCCGTGGACGAGCAGTACTTC
TRBV10-3,-,TRBJ1-6,many,CAISEGPYNSPLHF,TGTGCCATCAGTGAAGGCCCCTATAATTCACCCCTCCACTTT
TRBV6-2/TRBV6-3,-,TRBJ2-7,medium-sized,CASRISYEQYF,TGTGCCAGCAGGATCTCCTACGAGCAGTACTTC
TRBV4-3,TRBD2,TRBJ2-5,few,CASSQVASGDQETQYF,TGCGCCAGCAGCCAAGTGGCTAGCGGGGACCAAGAGACCCAGTACTTC